The TCR beta chain described here comes from a study of OX40 agonist ivuxolimab in advanced cancers. The germline CDR1 and CDR2 sequences are PRHDT and FYEKMQ (reference sequence). This CDR3 spans 11 amino acids. V was cut by 0 bases and J by 9 bases, with 3 bases left in between. TCRdb's table, derived via immunoSEQ multiplex PCR, lists solely in-frame clones and lacks some. Of over 25,000 clones in the sample, about 85% were seen once. The receptor was derived from an adult with an advanced solid tumor such as melanoma, head and neck, liver or kidney cancer. Specimen: CD4+ or CD8+ T cells sorted from blood, collected in a trial of the OX40 agonist ivuxolimab. This chain uses TRBV13 with TRBJ2-1; D not resolved. CDR3 bases: TGTGCCAGCAGCTTAGGGGCTGAGCAGTTCTTC. Translated, it gives CASSLGAEQFF.